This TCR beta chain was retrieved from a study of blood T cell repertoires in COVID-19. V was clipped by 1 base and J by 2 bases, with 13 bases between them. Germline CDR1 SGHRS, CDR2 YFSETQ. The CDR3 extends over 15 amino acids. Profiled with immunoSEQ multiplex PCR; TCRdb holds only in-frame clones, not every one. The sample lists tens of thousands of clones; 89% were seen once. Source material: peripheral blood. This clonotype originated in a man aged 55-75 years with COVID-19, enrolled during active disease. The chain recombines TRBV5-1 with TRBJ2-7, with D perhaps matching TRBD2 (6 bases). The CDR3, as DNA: TGCGCCAGCAGCTTGTTTGGGGGGAGCGCCTACGAGCAGTACTTC. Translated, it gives CASSLFGGSAYEQYF. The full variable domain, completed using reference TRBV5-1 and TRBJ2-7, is KAGVTQTPRYLIKTRGQQVTLSCSPISGHRSVSWYQQTPGQGLQFLFEYFSETQRNKGNFPGRFSGRQFSNSRSEMNVSTLELGDSALYLCASSLFGGSAYEQYFGPGTRLTVT.